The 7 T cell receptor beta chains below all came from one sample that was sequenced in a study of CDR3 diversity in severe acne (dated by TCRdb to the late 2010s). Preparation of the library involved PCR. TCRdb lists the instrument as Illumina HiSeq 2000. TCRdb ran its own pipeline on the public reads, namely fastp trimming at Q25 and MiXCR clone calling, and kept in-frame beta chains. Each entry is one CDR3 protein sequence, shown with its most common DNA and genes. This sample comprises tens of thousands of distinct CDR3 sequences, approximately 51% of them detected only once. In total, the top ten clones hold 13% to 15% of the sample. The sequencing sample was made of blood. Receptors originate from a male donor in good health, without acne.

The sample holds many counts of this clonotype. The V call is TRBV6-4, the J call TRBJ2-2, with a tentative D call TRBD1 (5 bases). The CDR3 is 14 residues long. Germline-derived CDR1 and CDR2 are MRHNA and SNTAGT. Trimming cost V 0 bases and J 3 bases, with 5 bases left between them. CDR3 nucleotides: TGTGCCAGCAGTGACTCACAGGACACCGGGGAGCTGTTTTTT. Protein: CASSDSQDTGELFF.

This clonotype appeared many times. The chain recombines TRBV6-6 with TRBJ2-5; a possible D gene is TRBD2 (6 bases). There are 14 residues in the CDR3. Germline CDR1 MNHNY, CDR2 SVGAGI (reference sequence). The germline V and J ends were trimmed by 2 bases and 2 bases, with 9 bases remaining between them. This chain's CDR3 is CASSYGTGQETQYF. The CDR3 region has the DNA TGTGCCAGCAGTTACGGGACTGGGCAAGAGACCCAGTACTTC.

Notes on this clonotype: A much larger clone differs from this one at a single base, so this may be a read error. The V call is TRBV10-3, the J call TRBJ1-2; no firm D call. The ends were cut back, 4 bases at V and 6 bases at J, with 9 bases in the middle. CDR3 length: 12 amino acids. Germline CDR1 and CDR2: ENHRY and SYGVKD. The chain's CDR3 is CAISVEVNGYTF. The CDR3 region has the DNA TGTGCCATCAGTGTAGAGGTAAATGGCTACACCTTC.

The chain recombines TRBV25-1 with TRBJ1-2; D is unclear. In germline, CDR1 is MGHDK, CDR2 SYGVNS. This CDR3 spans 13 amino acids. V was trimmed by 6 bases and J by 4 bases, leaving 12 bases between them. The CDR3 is CASSHMLFYGYTF. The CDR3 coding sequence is TGTGCCAGCAGCCACATGCTTTTCTATGGCTACACCTTC.

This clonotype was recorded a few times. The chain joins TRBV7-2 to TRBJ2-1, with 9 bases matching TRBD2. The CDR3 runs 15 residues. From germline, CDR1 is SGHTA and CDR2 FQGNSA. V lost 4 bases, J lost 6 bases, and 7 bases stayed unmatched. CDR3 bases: TGTGCCAGCAGCTGGGGTAGCGGGAGTAGCAATGAGCAGTTCTTC. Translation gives CASSWGSGSSNEQFF.

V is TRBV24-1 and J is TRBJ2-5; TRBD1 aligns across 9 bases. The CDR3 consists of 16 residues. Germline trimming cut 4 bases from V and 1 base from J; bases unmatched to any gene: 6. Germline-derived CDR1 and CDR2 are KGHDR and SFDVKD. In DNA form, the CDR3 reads TGTGCCACCAGTGACCCCGGGACAGGGTGCCAAGAGACCCAGTACTTC. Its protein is CATSDPGTGCQETQYF.

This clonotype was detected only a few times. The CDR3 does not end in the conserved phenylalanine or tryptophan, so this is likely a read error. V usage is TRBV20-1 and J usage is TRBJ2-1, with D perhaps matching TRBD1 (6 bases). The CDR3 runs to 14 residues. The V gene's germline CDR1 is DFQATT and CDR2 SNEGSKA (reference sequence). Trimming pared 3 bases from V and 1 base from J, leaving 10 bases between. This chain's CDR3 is CSARNGTSYNEQFR. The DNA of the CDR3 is TGCAGTGCTAGGAACGGGACATCCTACAATGAGCAGTTCAGA.